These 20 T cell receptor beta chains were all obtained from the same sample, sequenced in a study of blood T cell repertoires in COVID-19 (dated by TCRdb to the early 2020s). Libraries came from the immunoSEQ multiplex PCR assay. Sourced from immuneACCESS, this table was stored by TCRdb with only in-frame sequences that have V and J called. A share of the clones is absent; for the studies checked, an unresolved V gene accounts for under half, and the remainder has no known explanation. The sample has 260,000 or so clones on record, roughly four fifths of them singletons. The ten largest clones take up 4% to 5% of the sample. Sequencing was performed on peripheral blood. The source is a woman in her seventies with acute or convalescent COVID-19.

CDR3 coding DNA: TGCGCCAGCAGAGAACTGCTGTACGGGGAGCTGTTTTTT. It specifies CASRELLYGELFF. The chain couples TRBV5-1 to TRBJ2-2; D is ambiguous. Per germline, CDR1 SGHRS and CDR2 YFSETQ. Trimming cost V 5 bases and J 7 bases, with 12 bases left between them. This CDR3 region has 13 residues.

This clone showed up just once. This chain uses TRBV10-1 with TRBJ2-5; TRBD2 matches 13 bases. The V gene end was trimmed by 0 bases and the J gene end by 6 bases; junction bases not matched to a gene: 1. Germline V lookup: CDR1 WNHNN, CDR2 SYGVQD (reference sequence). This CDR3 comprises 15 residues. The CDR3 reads CASSESTSGGQTQYF. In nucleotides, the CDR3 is TGCGCCAGCAGTGAGTCGACTAGCGGGGGGCAGACCCAGTACTTC.

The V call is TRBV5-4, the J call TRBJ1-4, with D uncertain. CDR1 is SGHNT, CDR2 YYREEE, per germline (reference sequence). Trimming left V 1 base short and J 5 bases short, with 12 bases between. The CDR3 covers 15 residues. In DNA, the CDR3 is TGTGCCAGCAGCTTGCAAAGTACGCAGAATGAAAAACTGTTTTTT. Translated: CASSLQSTQNEKLFF.

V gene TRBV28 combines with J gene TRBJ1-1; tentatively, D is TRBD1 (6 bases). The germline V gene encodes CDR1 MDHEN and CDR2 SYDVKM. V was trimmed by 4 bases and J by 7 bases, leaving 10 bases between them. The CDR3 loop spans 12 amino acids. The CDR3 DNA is TGTGCCAGCAGTTGGACAGCCTTTGAAGCTTTCTTT. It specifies CASSWTAFEAFF.

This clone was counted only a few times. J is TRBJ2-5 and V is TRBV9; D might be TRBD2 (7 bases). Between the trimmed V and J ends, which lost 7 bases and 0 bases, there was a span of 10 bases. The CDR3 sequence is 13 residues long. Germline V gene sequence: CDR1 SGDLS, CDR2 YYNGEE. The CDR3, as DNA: TGTGCCAGCGGGGGGGCCAACCAAGAGACCCAGTACTTC. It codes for CASGGANQETQYF. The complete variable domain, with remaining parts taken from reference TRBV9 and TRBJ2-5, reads DSGVTQTPKHLITATGQRVTLRCSPRSGDLSVYWYQQSLDQGLQFLIQYYNGEERAKGNILERFSAQQFPDLHSELNLSSLELGDSALYFCASGGANQETQYFGPGTRLLVL.

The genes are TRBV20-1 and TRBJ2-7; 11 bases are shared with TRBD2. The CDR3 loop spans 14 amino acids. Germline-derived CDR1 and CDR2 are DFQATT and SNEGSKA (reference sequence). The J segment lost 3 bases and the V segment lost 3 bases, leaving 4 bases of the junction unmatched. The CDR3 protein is CSASSGGGGYEQYF. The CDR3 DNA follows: TGCAGTGCTAGTAGCGGGGGGGGAGGCTACGAGCAGTACTTC.

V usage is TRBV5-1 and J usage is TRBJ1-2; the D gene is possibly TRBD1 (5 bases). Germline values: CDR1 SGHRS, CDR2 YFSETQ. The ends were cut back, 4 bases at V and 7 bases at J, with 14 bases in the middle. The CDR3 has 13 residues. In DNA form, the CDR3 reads TGCGCCAGCAGCATAACGACAGATAGTGGCTACACCTTC. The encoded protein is CASSITTDSGYTF. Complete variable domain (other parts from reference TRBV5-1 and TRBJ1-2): KAGVTQTPRYLIKTRGQQVTLSCSPISGHRSVSWYQQTPGQGLQFLFEYFSETQRNKGNFPGRFSGRQFSNSRSEMNVSTLELGDSALYLCASSITTDSGYTFGSGTRLTVV.

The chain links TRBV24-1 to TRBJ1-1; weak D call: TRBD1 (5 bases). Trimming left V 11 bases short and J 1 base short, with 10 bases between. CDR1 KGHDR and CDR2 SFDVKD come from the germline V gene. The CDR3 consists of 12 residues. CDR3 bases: TGTGCCAAGACAGAAAAGAACACTGAAGCTTTCTTT. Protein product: CAKTEKNTEAFF.

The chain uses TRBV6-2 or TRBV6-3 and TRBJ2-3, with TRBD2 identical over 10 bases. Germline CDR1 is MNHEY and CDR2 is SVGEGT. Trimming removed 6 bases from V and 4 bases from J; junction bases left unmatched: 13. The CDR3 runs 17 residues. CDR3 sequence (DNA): TGTGCCAGCAGCCCGGCACTAGCGGGGCCTTACCCAGATACGCAGTATTTT. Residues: CASSPALAGPYPDTQYF.

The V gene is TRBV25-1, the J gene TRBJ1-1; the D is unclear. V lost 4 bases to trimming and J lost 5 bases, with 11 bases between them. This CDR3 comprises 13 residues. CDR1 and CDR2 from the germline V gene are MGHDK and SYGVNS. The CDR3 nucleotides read TGTGCCAGCAGTGGACTAAGTCGGACTGAAGCTTTCTTT. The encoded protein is CASSGLSRTEAFF.

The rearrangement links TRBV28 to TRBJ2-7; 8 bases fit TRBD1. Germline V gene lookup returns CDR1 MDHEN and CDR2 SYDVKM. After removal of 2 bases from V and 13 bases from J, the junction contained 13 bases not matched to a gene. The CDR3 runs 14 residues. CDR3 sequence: CASSLIQSQAGGYF. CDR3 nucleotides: TGTGCCAGCAGTTTAATTCAATCTCAAGCAGGGGGCTACTTC.

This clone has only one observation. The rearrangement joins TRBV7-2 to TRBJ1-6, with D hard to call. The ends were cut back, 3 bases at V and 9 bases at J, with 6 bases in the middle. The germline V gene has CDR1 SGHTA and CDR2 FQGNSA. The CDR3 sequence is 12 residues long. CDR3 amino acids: CASSLPSSPLHF. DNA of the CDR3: TGTGCCAGCAGCTTGCCTAGTTCACCCCTCCACTTT.

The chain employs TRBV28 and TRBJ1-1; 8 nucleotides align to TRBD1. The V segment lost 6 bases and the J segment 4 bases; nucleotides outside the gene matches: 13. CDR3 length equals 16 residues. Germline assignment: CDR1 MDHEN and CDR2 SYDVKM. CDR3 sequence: CASSPLDRVSGTEAFF. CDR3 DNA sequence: TGTGCCAGCAGCCCACTGGACAGGGTTTCAGGCACTGAAGCTTTCTTT.

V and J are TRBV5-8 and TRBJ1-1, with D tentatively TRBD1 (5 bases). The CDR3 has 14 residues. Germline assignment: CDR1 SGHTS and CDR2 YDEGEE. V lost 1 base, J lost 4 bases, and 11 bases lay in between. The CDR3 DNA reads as TGTGCCAGCAGCTTGCAGGGAGGAAGCACTGAAGCTTTCTTT. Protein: CASSLQGGSTEAFF.

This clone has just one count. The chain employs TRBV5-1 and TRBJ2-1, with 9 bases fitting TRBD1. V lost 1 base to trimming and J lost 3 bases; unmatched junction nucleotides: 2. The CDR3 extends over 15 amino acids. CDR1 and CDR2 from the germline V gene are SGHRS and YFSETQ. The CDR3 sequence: CASSLRGQGYNEQFF. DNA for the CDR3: TGCGCCAGCAGCTTGAGGGGACAGGGCTACAATGAGCAGTTCTTC.

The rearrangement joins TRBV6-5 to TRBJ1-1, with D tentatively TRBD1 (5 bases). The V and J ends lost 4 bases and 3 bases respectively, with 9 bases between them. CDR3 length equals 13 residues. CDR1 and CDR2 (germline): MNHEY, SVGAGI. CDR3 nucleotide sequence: TGTGCCAGCAGTTCAGGGTATGACACTGAAGCTTTCTTT. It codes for CASSSGYDTEAFF.

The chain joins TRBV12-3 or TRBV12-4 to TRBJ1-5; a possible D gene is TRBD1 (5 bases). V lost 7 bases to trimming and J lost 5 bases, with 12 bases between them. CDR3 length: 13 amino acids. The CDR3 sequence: CASTGGGHQPQHF. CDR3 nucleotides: TGTGCCAGCACTGGGGGGGGTCATCAGCCCCAGCATTTT.

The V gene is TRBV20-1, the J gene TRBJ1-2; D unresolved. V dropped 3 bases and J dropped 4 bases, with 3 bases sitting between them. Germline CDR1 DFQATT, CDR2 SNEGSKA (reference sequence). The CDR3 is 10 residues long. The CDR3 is CSARAYGYTF. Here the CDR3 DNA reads TGCAGTGCTAGGGCCTATGGCTACACCTTC.

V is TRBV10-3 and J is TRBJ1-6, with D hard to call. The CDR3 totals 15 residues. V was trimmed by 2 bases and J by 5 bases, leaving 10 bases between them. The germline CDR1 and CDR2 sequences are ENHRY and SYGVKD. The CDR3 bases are TGTGCCATCAGTGAGAGAGCCACGGATAATTCACCCCTCCACTTT. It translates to CAISERATDNSPLHF.

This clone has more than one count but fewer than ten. The CDR3 reads CASSQEVGATGGSQPQHF. In nucleotides, the CDR3 is TGCGCCAGCAGCCAAGAAGTCGGGGCAACAGGGGGCTCCCAGCCCCAGCATTTT. J is TRBJ1-5 and V is TRBV4-1, with TRBD1 matching over 9 bases. V gave up 0 bases and J gave up 7 bases; unmatched junction bases: 13. The V gene's germline CDR1 is MGHRA and CDR2 YSYEKL. This CDR3 is built from 18 residues.